This TCR beta chain was recorded in a study of shared clonotypes between healthy human individuals (TCRdb year 2020). In terms of the full investigation: The cohort comprised a couple of women and a few men aged 18 to 49 years. For each donor, CD4 naive and CD4 memory were each given three plates, CD8 naive was given two plates, and CD8 memory was given one plate. To estimate repertoire size and how much clonotypes are shared between individuals, the study performed deep sequencing of blood TCR repertoires from about five healthy adults. Different laboratories and diverse techniques were used to prepare libraries and sequence TCR repertoires, to increase sequencing depth and limit assay-specific biases. Each donor's leukapheresis produced roughly between about 0.8 and 8.9 billion PBMCs.

Overall results and qualifications from the work: Incomplete sequencing was indicated by rarefaction of sorted-subset datasets, despite the large sequencing depth. Sampling was restricted to blood, and TCR repertoires in tissue are likely to differ from TCR repertoires in blood. Sharing across several donors was observed for around 5% of naive CD4, 3.5% of naive CD8, roughly 2.4% of memory CD4, and roughly 0.4% of memory CD8 clonotypes. Larger estimated clonotype richness was generally found for naive subsets than for memory subsets. Because the study included a small number of donors, the genetic and exposure-history diversity represented was limited. Compared with non-shared clonotypes, the clonotypes found in all four sorted-subset donors had higher generation probabilities. Pairwise subsampling led to the expectation that sequencing depth would affect the degree of clonotype sharing among donors.

Using the deep immunoSEQ assay, multiplex PCR amplified TCR CDR3 regions from genomic DNA. Extracted genomic DNA from each cell subset was distributed evenly across all wells of several immunoSEQ 96-well plates, and each plate was treated as a replicate. For sorted subsets, 200 to 250 ng genomic DNA, equal to 25,000 to 35,000 T cell genomes, was loaded into each replicate PCR. Purified libraries were measured with a Qubit 3.0 fluorometer, size-checked on a Bioanalyzer 2100, and measured again with the KAPA Library Quantification kit. Every immunoSEQ 96-well plate was sequenced on a separate single-read 150-cycle Illumina NextSeq 550 flow cell. Per the source publication's procedure: The immunoSEQ output contained only junctional sequences without quality scores, so filtering could not match that applied to full-length reads. Sequences were annotated with PyIR, a Python wrapper for IgBLAST v1.9, and V/J genes and CDR3 were assigned using IMGT germline references. Reads were filtered out if the reads had weak V/J assignments (E-value above 1e-6), no CDR3, stop codons, out-of-frame junctions, or ambiguous translated residues. V3J clonotypes were defined by identical inferred V gene, J gene, and CDR3 amino acid sequence. Percentage overlap between repertoires was calculated by dividing the number of shared unique clonotypes by the size of the smaller repertoire. RTK rarefaction, the Chao1 estimator, and Recon v2.1 estimates of unobserved clonotypes were used to assess repertoire richness. OLGA was used to compute generation probabilities for all TCRbeta clonotypes that the gDNA method yielded from a handful of donors. TCRdb holds this immuneACCESS table with in-frame rearrangements only. Some clones are missing; in checked studies, unresolved V genes explain under half, and the rest has no known cause. The DNA gave D and trimming, while V, J and clone size come from that table. In all, the sample holds roughly 2 million clones, and 85% to 95% of those were seen once. Clones ranked in the top ten supply around 0.13% of the sample.

The V end loses 1 base and the J end loses 6 bases, and a stretch of 10 bases separates them. The CDR3 has 15 amino acids, counting the end cysteine and phenylalanine. Only the CDR3 DNA is retained, 45 bases long and in frame from the first base. As encoded in the germline V gene, CDR1 is SGHTA while CDR2 is FQGNSA. Worth noting for this clone: The target of this receptor is not known. The sample holds no much larger clone one base away, and base qualities are not on file.

The donors were healthy, HIV-negative adults with no recently reported acute infections or vaccinations. All donors were Caucasian adults living in Nashville, Tennessee, USA. CD4+ T cells were enriched by magnetic negative selection, after which naive cells were positively selected on CD45RA and the negative fraction was taken as the memory subset. After blood collection by leukapheresis, PBMCs were isolated using Ficoll-Histopaque density gradient centrifugation and then cryopreserved in the vapor phase of liquid nitrogen. Analytical flow cytometry was used to check the purity and quantity of every magnetically sorted T cell population. Genomic DNA was isolated from every sorted fraction and measured by UV absorbance on a Nanodrop 2000c.

This TCR came from a man younger than 35 in good health. This sequence uses TRBV7-2 and TRBJ1-6, with the D gene too uncertain to name. Specimen: naive CD4+ T cells sorted from blood. The cell subset or site label, read with the paper, signifies: CD45RA+ positively selected. The CDR3 loop reads CASSLGAALNSPLHF. At the DNA level, the sequence is TGTGCCAGCAGCTTAGGGGCGGCTCTTAATTCACCCCTCCACTTT. Full variable domain (CDR3 extended with the reference TRBV7-2 and TRBJ1-6 proteins): GAGVSQSPSNKVTEKGKDVELRCDPISGHTALYWYRQSLGQGLEFLIYFQGNSAPDKSGLPSDRFSAERTGGSVSTLTIQRTQQEDSAVYLCASSLGAALNSPLHFGNGTRLTVT.